The text below deals with one TCR beta chain. This specimen comes from a study of control samples from healthy donors and cancer patients. TCRdb's copy holds only in-frame clones and misses some; the assay was immunoSEQ multiplex PCR. The sample shows under 450,000 clones, roughly 90% of them seen only once. The specimen sequenced was PBMCs. This clonotype was sampled from a man aged 40-50 years with head and neck cancer.

The CDR3 here is CASRDRGHYEQYF. DNA of the CDR3: TGTGCCAGCAGAGACAGGGGACATTACGAGCAGTACTTC. This sequence joins TRBV28 and TRBJ2-7; 8 bases fit TRBD1. The V and J ends lost 6 bases and 4 bases, in that order; junction bases with no gene match: 5. The CDR3 length is 13 residues. Germline V gives CDR1 MDHEN, CDR2 SYDVKM.